One sample yielded the 10 T cell receptor beta chains listed below, sequenced in a study of blood T cells in healthy people across ages. Together with a sample-barcoded 5' primer, a J-beta primer mix was included in a second PCR lasting roughly 6 to 12 cycles. MiXCR, applied by TCRdb to the 5' RACE reads, yields one record per CDR3 protein. The table includes fewer than 950,000 distinct CDR3 sequences, 50% to 65% detected once. The specimen sequenced was blood. The receptors were sampled from a man of 80 years or more in good health.

The gene calls are TRBV4-2 and TRBJ2-7; possible D gene TRBD1, 6 bases. CDR1 is LGHNA and CDR2 is YNFKEQ in the germline V gene. This CDR3 has 15 amino acids. V was cut by 1 base and J by 2 bases, with 12 bases left in between. The CDR3 spells CASSQGLGHTYEQYF. CDR3 DNA: TGTGCCAGCAGCCAAGGTCTGGGACACACCTACGAGCAGTACTTC.

The chain is built from TRBV27 and TRBJ2-5; weak D call: TRBD2 (5 bases). V lost 2 bases and J 11 bases, leaving 24 bases between the germline ends. Germline lookup yields CDR1 MNHEY and CDR2 SMNVEV (reference sequence). The CDR3 totals 16 residues. The CDR3 nucleotides are TGTGCCAGCAGTTTAAGCCCGGGTACCTATTTGGGAGAGCAGTACTTC. Encoded protein: CASSLSPGTYLGEQYF.

The chain uses TRBV20-1 and TRBJ2-1, with no clear D. This CDR3 has 13 residues. CDR1 is DFQATT, CDR2 SNEGSKA, per germline (reference sequence). Trimming left V 0 bases short and J 4 bases short, with 7 bases between. Here the CDR3 reads CSARDKSYNEQFF. CDR3 DNA: TGCAGTGCTAGAGATAAGAGTTACAATGAGCAGTTCTTC.

In DNA, the CDR3 is TGTGCCAGCAGTTATTGGTCGGGACAGGGGAATCACTATGGCTACACCTTC. This gives the protein CASSYWSGQGNHYGYTF. This sequence joins TRBV27 and TRBJ1-2, with 10 bases that match TRBD1. V shed 4 bases, J shed 3 bases, and the junction held 11 bases outside the gene matches. The germline CDR1 and CDR2 sequences are MNHEY and SMNVEV (reference sequence). This CDR3 spans 17 amino acids.

This clonotype has only a few counts. A clone one base away is much larger, so this may be a read error. This chain joins TRBV10-3 and TRBJ2-1; the match to TRBD2 covers 10 bases. The V gene's germline CDR1 is ENHRY and CDR2 SYGVKD. Trimming took 8 bases from V and 9 from J; bases not matched to a gene: 7. The CDR3 is 13 amino acids. In nucleotides, the CDR3 is TGTGCCATCGGTGGGACTAGCGAGGGTGAGCAGTTCTTC. Its protein is CAIGGTSEGEQFF.

V and J are TRBV7-2 and TRBJ1-2; D call uncertain. CDR3 length: 14 amino acids. The germline gives CDR1 SGHTA, CDR2 FQGNSA. Trimming stripped 4 bases from V and 3 bases from J, with 12 bases between. The chain's CDR3 is CASSSGSRYYGYTF. The CDR3 DNA is TGTGCCAGCAGCTCCGGCTCCCGGTACTATGGCTACACCTTC.

CDR3 protein: CASSHRQEKYF. In DNA, the CDR3 is TGTGCCAGCAGCCACCGACAGGAAAAGTACTTC. The V gene is TRBV11-2, the J gene TRBJ2-4; tentative D call: TRBD1 (6 bases). Deletions cut 5 bases from V and 14 bases from J, with 13 bases between. This CDR3 spans 11 amino acids. Germline V gives CDR1 SGHAT, CDR2 FQNNGV.

This clonotype was found a few times. The V gene is TRBV6-5, the J gene TRBJ2-3; no firm D call. The germline V gene has CDR1 MNHEY and CDR2 SVGAGI. V was cut by 5 bases and J by 2 bases, with 14 bases left in between. This CDR3 is built from 15 residues. This chain's CDR3 is CASSSPLESTDTQYF. CDR3 nucleotide sequence: TGTGCCAGCAGTAGCCCCTTGGAGTCCACAGATACGCAGTATTTT.

V gene TRBV11-2 combines with J gene TRBJ2-7; 8 nucleotides align to TRBD2. J lost 6 bases, V lost 2 bases, and 6 bases had no gene match. Germline assignment: CDR1 SGHAT and CDR2 FQNNGV. This CDR3 contains 14 residues. As DNA, the CDR3 is TGTGCCAGCAGCTTAACAGCGGGAGATCTCGAGCAGTACTTC. Its translation: CASSLTAGDLEQYF.

This clonotype appeared many times. This chain uses TRBV12-3 or TRBV12-4 with TRBJ1-1; the D gene is possibly TRBD1 (5 bases). The CDR3 spans 13 residues. V was clipped by 2 bases and J by 1 base, with 5 bases between them. The CDR3 loop is CASSLRGNTEAFF. Here the CDR3 DNA reads TGTGCCAGCAGTTTAAGGGGGAACACTGAAGCTTTCTTT.